This is a list of T cell receptor beta chains from one sample in a study of blood T cell repertoires in COVID-19. The repertoire was sequenced with immunoSEQ multiplex PCR; TCRdb's copy has only in-frame clones and lacks some. The table shows around 300,000 clones, with about 83% occurring only once. The source material was peripheral blood. These receptors came from a woman aged 45 to 65 who had recovered from COVID-19. The CDR3 runs from the conserved cysteine through the conserved F or W. A D gene is named only where the DNA matches it firmly. Only some rows state a clone size, as once, few, many or a class for expanded clones.

j_call,v_call,clone_size,d_call,cdr3_length,cdr3_nt,cdr3_aa
TRBJ2-5,TRBV5-1,once,.,14,TGCGCCAGCAGCGCGGACAGAGCACAAGAGACCCAGTACTTC,CASSADRAQETQYF
TRBJ2-1,TRBV6-5,few,TRBD1,11,TGTGCCAGCAGTTTTAGGGACAGGAAGTTCTTC,CASSFRDRKFF
TRBJ1-1,TRBV5-1,.,.,14,TGCGCCAGCAACCCTAACGGGGGAGGTACTGAAGCTTTCTTT,CASNPNGGGTEAFF
TRBJ2-2,TRBV27,.,.,13,TGTGCCAGCAGTTTGGGCTGGACCGGGGAGCTGTTTTTT,CASSLGWTGELFF
TRBJ1-5,TRBV6-2/TRBV6-3,.,.,17,TGTGCCAGCAGTTACGCAGGGGCCAAGTATAGCAATCAGCCCCAGCATTTT,CASSYAGAKYSNQPQHF
TRBJ1-1,TRBV18,.,TRBD1,16,TGTGCCAGCTCACCACAAGGCACAGGGGCCGGCACTGAAGCTTTCTTT,CASSPQGTGAGTEAFF
TRBJ2-5,TRBV27,.,TRBD1,14,TGTGCCAGCAGTTTGACAGGGCCACAAGAGACCCAGTACTTC,CASSLTGPQETQYF
TRBJ1-2,TRBV7-2,.,.,15,TGTGCCAGCAGCTTAGTGTTTCCAGGATCCTATGGCTACACCTTC,CASSLVFPGSYGYTF
TRBJ2-3,TRBV2,once,TRBD2,14,TGTGCCAGCAGTCCGTCCGCCGGGACTAGTGGATCGTATTTT,CASSPSAGTSGSYF
TRBJ1-1,TRBV18,.,.,16,TGTGCCAGCTCACCACCGACAGGCATAATGAACACTGAAGCTTTCTTT,CASSPPTGIMNTEAFF
TRBJ1-1,TRBV2,.,TRBD1,13,TGTGCCACCTATGGGACAGAGAACACTGAAGCTTTCTTT,CATYGTENTEAFF
TRBJ2-7,TRBV10-3,few,TRBD1,14,TGTGCCATTAGCTCCGGGACAGGGGTCTACGAGCAGTACTTC,CAISSGTGVYEQYF
TRBJ2-7,TRBV29-1,.,.,12,TGCAGCGTTGAGGCACAAGACTACGAGCAGTACTTC,CSVEAQDYEQYF
TRBJ2-1,TRBV3-1/TRBV3-2,.,TRBD2,16,TGTGCCAGCAGCCTGGGTAGCGGGGGGGCATACAATGAGCAGTTCTTC,CASSLGSGGAYNEQFF
TRBJ1-4,TRBV21-1,.,.,17,TGTGCCAGCAGCAAAACCCCGGGAGAGGCGACTAATGAAAAACTGTTTTTT,CASSKTPGEATNEKLFF
TRBJ1-2,TRBV18,.,.,14,TGTGCCAGCTCACCGGACACGAGGAACTATGGCTACACCTTC,CASSPDTRNYGYTF
TRBJ2-7,TRBV28,.,.,17,TGTGCCAGCAGTCTCACGCTTTCCCCGGGGGGCGCCTACGAGCAGTACTTC,CASSLTLSPGGAYEQYF
TRBJ1-1,TRBV28,.,TRBD1,16,TGTGCCAGCAGTTTTTGGGACAGCCTGATGAACACTGAAGCTTTCTTT,CASSFWDSLMNTEAFF
TRBJ2-3,TRBV11-2,.,.,15,TGTGCCAGCAGCTTAGGCGGCCGGGTTGCAGATACGCAGTATTTT,CASSLGGRVADTQYF
TRBJ2-5,TRBV5-1,.,.,12,TGCGCCAGCAGCCTTAGCGTTGAGACCCAGTACTTC,CASSLSVETQYF
TRBJ1-2,TRBV9,once,.,15,TGTGCCAGCAGCGTAGTTGGAGGCGATAACTATGGCTACACCTTC,CASSVVGGDNYGYTF
TRBJ1-2,TRBV28,.,.,12,TGTGCCAGCAGAAGGAGGGGTCATGGCTACACCTTC,CASRRRGHGYTF
TRBJ2-7,TRBV5-1,.,TRBD2,17,TGCGCCAGCAGCTTGACCAGTCAGACTAGCGGGAGTTACGAGCAGTACTTC,CASSLTSQTSGSYEQYF
TRBJ2-5,TRBV28,once,TRBD1,13,TGTGCCAGCAGTCATGGACAGGGGGAGACCCAGTACTTC,CASSHGQGETQYF
TRBJ1-4,TRBV27,.,TRBD1,17,TGTGCCAGCAGTTTCCACAGCTTGGGACAGCTTAATGAAAAACTGTTTTTT,CASSFHSLGQLNEKLFF
TRBJ2-7,TRBV6-2/TRBV6-3,.,TRBD2,14,TGTGCCAGCAGTTCAAGCGGGGCTACCTACGAGCAGTACTTC,CASSSSGATYEQYF
TRBJ2-7,TRBV19,.,TRBD1,16,TGTGCCAGTAGTCCGAGGACAGGGGGCTTTTCCTACGAGCAGTACTTC,CASSPRTGGFSYEQYF
TRBJ1-1,TRBV27,.,.,13,TGTGCCAGCAGTTCGCCGACAGTTTATGAAGCTTTCTTT,CASSSPTVYEAFF
TRBJ2-7,TRBV27,.,TRBD2,18,TGTGCCAGCAGTTTATATCGGCCCGGGACTAGCGGGACCTACGAGCAGTACTTC,CASSLYRPGTSGTYEQYF
TRBJ2-3,TRBV3-1/TRBV3-2,.,TRBD2,15,TGTGCCAGCAGCCGCAATAGCGGGGGGATAGATACGCAGTATTTT,CASSRNSGGIDTQYF
TRBJ1-2,TRBV15,many,.,16,TGTGCCACCAGCACCGGGATGTTAACAGCTAACTATGGCTACACCTTC,CATSTGMLTANYGYTF
TRBJ1-2,TRBV5-1,few,.,12,TGCGCCAGCAGCTTGGGACTCTATGGCTACACCTTC,CASSLGLYGYTF
TRBJ2-2,TRBV5-4,.,.,16,TGTGCCAGCAGCCCCCGCGGACAAGCGAACACCGGGGAGCTGTTTTTT,CASSPRGQANTGELFF
TRBJ2-1,TRBV6-5,.,.,13,TGTGCCAGCAGGGGGGGATTTGGGAATGAGCAGTTCTTC,CASRGGFGNEQFF
TRBJ2-5,TRBV4-3,once,.,14,TGCGCCAGCAGCCAAGGGGCGGGTCAAGAGACCCAGTACTTC,CASSQGAGQETQYF
TRBJ1-1,TRBV27,.,.,12,TGTGCCAGCAGCTTTACGGGGACTGAAGCTTTCTTT,CASSFTGTEAFF
TRBJ1-1,TRBV7-2,.,.,14,TGTGCCAGCAGCCTCGGACAGATGAACACTGAAGCTTTCTTT,CASSLGQMNTEAFF
TRBJ2-5,TRBV6-6,.,TRBD2,13,TGTGCCGGAAGGGCTAGCGGGCAAGAGACCCAGTACTTC,CAGRASGQETQYF
TRBJ2-7,TRBV27,.,TRBD2,13,TGTGCCAGACTAGCGGGAGGGGACTACGAGCAGTACTTC,CARLAGGDYEQYF
TRBJ2-1,TRBV7-2,.,TRBD2,16,TGTGCCAGCAGCTTAACTAGCGGGAGCACCTACAATGAGCAGTTCTTC,CASSLTSGSTYNEQFF
TRBJ1-2,TRBV6-5,.,TRBD1,13,TGTGCCAGCAGCCCCGACAGGGCCTATGGCTACACCTTC,CASSPDRAYGYTF
TRBJ1-1,TRBV3-1/TRBV3-2,.,TRBD1,14,TGTGCCAGCAGCCAGGGACAGGGGAGCACTGAAGCTTTCTTT,CASSQGQGSTEAFF
TRBJ1-1,TRBV11-2,.,.,14,TGTGCCAGCAGCTTAGCTGGAGGGTATGATGAAGCTTTCTTT,CASSLAGGYDEAFF
TRBJ1-2,TRBV7-3,.,.,13,TGTGCCAGCAGCTTAACGGCGGGCTATGGCTACACCTTC,CASSLTAGYGYTF
TRBJ1-1,TRBV28,.,TRBD1,15,TGTGCCAGCTGGGGACAGGGGGCGCGAGACACTGAAGCTTTCTTT,CASWGQGARDTEAFF
TRBJ2-5,TRBV18,.,TRBD2,15,TGTGCCAGCTCATTGACTAGCGGGATCCAAGAGACCCAGTACTTC,CASSLTSGIQETQYF
TRBJ1-3,TRBV28,.,TRBD1,13,TGTGCCAGCAGTCTTCCCGCAGGAAGGGGGCAAAATTTT,CASSLPAGRGQNF
TRBJ1-4,TRBV28,many,TRBD1,14,TGTGCCAGCAGTCTGACAGGGGGTAATGAAAAACTGTTTTTT,CASSLTGGNEKLFF
TRBJ2-6,TRBV11-2,once,TRBD1,16,TGTGCCAGCAGCTTCCGTCGACAGGGAGGGGCCAACGTCCTGACTTTC,CASSFRRQGGANVLTF
TRBJ1-1,TRBV24-1,.,.,13,TGTGCCACCAGTGAAGAGGTAACTAACCAAGCTTTCTTT,CATSEEVTNQAFF
TRBJ2-7,TRBV19,.,.,15,TGTGCCACTACTGAGGCGGGGATGGGCCCGGTCGAGCAGTACTTC,CATTEAGMGPVEQYF
TRBJ2-3,TRBV7-6,.,TRBD2,17,TGTGCCAGCAGCCCACTAACTAGCGGGGGGGCAACAGATACGCAGTATTTT,CASSPLTSGGATDTQYF
TRBJ2-3,TRBV20-1,.,TRBD2,15,TGCAGTGCTAGTGGGACTAGCGTTCTCCCGGATACGCAGTATTTT,CSASGTSVLPDTQYF
TRBJ2-1,TRBV4-2,few,TRBD2,16,TGTGCCAGCAGCCCAAGCAGGAGCGGGGGTAACAATGAGCAGTTCTTC,CASSPSRSGGNNEQFF
TRBJ2-7,TRBV7-2,.,TRBD2,14,TGTGCCAGCAGCTTAGTGGCGGGAGTCTACGAGCAGTACTTC,CASSLVAGVYEQYF
TRBJ2-5,TRBV7-7,.,.,15,TGTGCCAGCAGCCTGAACCCGAGCCTTCAAGAGACCCAGTACTTC,CASSLNPSLQETQYF
TRBJ2-5,TRBV19,.,.,14,TGTGCCAGTAGTATCGTCCAGGGTGGGGAGACCCAGTACTTC,CASSIVQGGETQYF